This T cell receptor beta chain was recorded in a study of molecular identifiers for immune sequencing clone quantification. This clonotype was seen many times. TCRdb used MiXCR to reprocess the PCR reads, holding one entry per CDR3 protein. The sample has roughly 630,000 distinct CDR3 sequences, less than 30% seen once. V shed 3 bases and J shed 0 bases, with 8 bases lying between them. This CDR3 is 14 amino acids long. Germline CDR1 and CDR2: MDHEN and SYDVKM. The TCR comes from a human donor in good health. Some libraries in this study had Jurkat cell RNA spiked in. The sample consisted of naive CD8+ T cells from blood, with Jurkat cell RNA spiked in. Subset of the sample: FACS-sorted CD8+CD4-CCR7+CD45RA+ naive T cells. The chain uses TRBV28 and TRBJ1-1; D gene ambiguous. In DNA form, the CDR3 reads TGTGCCAGCAGTTTTCGGCAGATGAACACTGAAGCTTTCTTT. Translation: CASSFRQMNTEAFF.